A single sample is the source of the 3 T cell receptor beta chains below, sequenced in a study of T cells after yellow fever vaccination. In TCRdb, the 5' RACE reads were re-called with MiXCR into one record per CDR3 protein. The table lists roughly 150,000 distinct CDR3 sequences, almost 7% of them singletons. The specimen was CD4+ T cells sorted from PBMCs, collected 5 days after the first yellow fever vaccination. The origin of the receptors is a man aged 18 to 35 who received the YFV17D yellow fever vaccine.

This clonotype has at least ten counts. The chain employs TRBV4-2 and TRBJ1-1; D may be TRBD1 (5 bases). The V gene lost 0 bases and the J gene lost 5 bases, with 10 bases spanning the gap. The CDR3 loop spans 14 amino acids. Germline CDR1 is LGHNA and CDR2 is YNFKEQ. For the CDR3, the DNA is TGTGCCAGCAGCCAAGATATCAGGGAGACTGAAGCTTTCTTT. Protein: CASSQDIRETEAFF.

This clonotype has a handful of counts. CDR3 loop: CASSLTGDGEDTQYF. The CDR3 region has the DNA TGTGCCAGCTCGCTCACAGGGGATGGTGAAGATACGCAGTATTTT. V is TRBV18 and J is TRBJ2-3; 7 bases map to TRBD1. V was clipped by 6 bases and J by 5 bases; unmatched bases: 11. The length of the CDR3 is 15 residues. From germline, CDR1 is KGHSH and CDR2 LQKENI.

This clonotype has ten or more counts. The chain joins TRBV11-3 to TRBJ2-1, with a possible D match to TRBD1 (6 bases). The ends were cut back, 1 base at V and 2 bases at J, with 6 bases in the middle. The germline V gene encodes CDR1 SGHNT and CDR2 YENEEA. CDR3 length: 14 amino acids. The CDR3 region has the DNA TGTGCCAGCAGCTTAGGGGGGCCCTACAATGAGCAGTTCTTC. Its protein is CASSLGGPYNEQFF.